These T cell receptor beta chains were read from a single sample in a study of T cells in Graves' hyperthyroidism and ophthalmopathy. TCRdb fed the multiplex PCR reads into MiXCR, producing one record per CDR3 protein. The sample records hundreds of thousands of distinct CDR3 sequences, roughly 13% being singletons. The specimen sequenced was blood. The receptors shown here come from a woman between 18 and 30 years old with Graves' hyperthyroidism. Both conserved end residues are part of each CDR3. The D gene is left open where the match is weak. Size tells how often a clone was seen (once, few, many) or the class of an expanded clone, and some rows leave it out.

V: TRBV5-1; J: TRBJ2-2; D: NA; size: NA; DNA: TGCGCCAGCGTGAAAGACTACACCGGGGAGCTGTTTTTT; CDR3: CASVKDYTGELFF
V: TRBV7-2; J: TRBJ1-5; D: TRBD1; size: few; DNA: TGTGCCAGCAGCCGGACAGGTCTTTATCAGCCCCAGCATTTT; CDR3: CASSRTGLYQPQHF
V: TRBV7-8; J: TRBJ1-5; D: TRBD1; size: NA; DNA: TGTGCCAGGAATTTCTTGGACAGGGTAGGCAATCAGCCCCAGCATTTT; CDR3: CARNFLDRVGNQPQHF
V: TRBV19; J: TRBJ1-1; D: NA; size: few; DNA: TGTGCCAGTAGTATGAATCCATTCTACACTGAAGCTTTCTTT; CDR3: CASSMNPFYTEAFF
V: TRBV6-1; J: TRBJ2-1; D: NA; size: few; DNA: TGTGCCAGCATGGGCCCCGCAGAGCAGTTCTTC; CDR3: CASMGPAEQFF
V: TRBV24-1; J: TRBJ2-3; D: NA; size: many; DNA: TGTGCCACCAGTGATTTGCGGGATACGCAGTATTTT; CDR3: CATSDLRDTQYF
V: TRBV20-1; J: TRBJ2-3; D: TRBD2; size: many; DNA: TGCAGTGCTAGAGAGGGGGTAGCGGGGACTATCACAGATGCGCAGTATTTT; CDR3: CSAREGVAGTITDAQYF
V: TRBV7-2; J: TRBJ2-3; D: TRBD1; size: many; DNA: TGTGCCAGCAGCTCGGACAGGAGAAACACAGATACGCAGTATTTT; CDR3: CASSSDRRNTDTQYF
V: TRBV2; J: TRBJ2-7; D: NA; size: many; DNA: TGTGCCAGCAGTGAACAACAGATCTACGAGCAGTACTTC; CDR3: CASSEQQIYEQYF
V: TRBV5-1; J: TRBJ2-3; D: NA; size: many; DNA: TGCGCCAGCAGCTTGGCCGGGGCGTTAGCGGCAGATACGCAGTATTTT; CDR3: CASSLAGALAADTQYF
V: TRBV6-1; J: TRBJ2-5; D: NA; size: many; DNA: TGTGCCAGCAGTGAAGTGGGACTTCAAGAGACCCAGTACTTC; CDR3: CASSEVGLQETQYF
V: TRBV5-1; J: TRBJ2-7; D: NA; size: many; DNA: TGCGCCAGCAGCTTGCGGCAGGGGAGGTACGAGCAGTACTTC; CDR3: CASSLRQGRYEQYF
V: TRBV20-1; J: TRBJ1-5; D: NA; size: many; DNA: TGCAGTGCTGGTGGTTGGGGGGAAAATCAGCCCCAGCATTTT; CDR3: CSAGGWGENQPQHF
V: TRBV5-8; J: TRBJ1-5; D: TRBD1; size: many; DNA: TGTGCCAGCAGTTCCGGGACAGATAATCAGCCCCAGCATTTT; CDR3: CASSSGTDNQPQHF
V: TRBV27; J: TRBJ2-7; D: NA; size: many; DNA: TGTGCTTCCGGCTACGAGCAGTACTTC; CDR3: CASGYEQYF
V: TRBV6-1; J: TRBJ1-5; D: TRBD1; size: many; DNA: TGTGCCAGCAGTCCACAGGGGAATCTACAGCCCCAGCATTTT; CDR3: CASSPQGNLQPQHF
V: TRBV28; J: TRBJ2-5; D: TRBD1; size: many; DNA: TGTGCCAGCAGTTCACGACAGGGGAAGGAGGACCAAGAGACCCAGTACTTC; CDR3: CASSSRQGKEDQETQYF
V: TRBV7-3; J: TRBJ2-3; D: NA; size: many; DNA: TGTGCCAGCAGCTGTCCCCGGATCAATAATCGGGATACGCAGTATTTT; CDR3: CASSCPRINNRDTQYF
V: TRBV2; J: TRBJ2-5; D: TRBD2; size: many; DNA: TGTGCCAGCAGTGAAGGGGGGCTAGCGGGGGTTTCGACCCAGTACTTC; CDR3: CASSEGGLAGVSTQYF
V: TRBV11-2; J: TRBJ2-3; D: TRBD2; size: many; DNA: TGTGCCAGCAGCTTAAATCGGGGGGGCGGCACAGATACGCAGTATTTT; CDR3: CASSLNRGGGTDTQYF
V: TRBV15; J: TRBJ2-1; D: NA; size: many; DNA: TGTGCCACCAGCAGAGATCGGAGGGCAGGGCTCCACAATGAGCAGTTCTTC; CDR3: CATSRDRRAGLHNEQFF
V: TRBV24-1; J: TRBJ2-5; D: NA; size: many; DNA: TGTGCCACCAGTGATCCTAATACAGGGCTCCGGGAGACCCAGTACTTC; CDR3: CATSDPNTGLRETQYF
V: TRBV28; J: TRBJ2-1; D: NA; size: many; DNA: TGTGCCAGCAGCTCAGGACGATACCCCCTCTACAATGAGCAGTTCTTC; CDR3: CASSSGRYPLYNEQFF
V: TRBV25-1; J: TRBJ2-7; D: NA; size: NA; DNA: TGTGCCAGCAGTGTGGACCGGAAGCAGTACTTC; CDR3: CASSVDRKQYF
V: TRBV5-1; J: TRBJ2-5; D: NA; size: NA; DNA: TGCGCCAGCAGCTTGGTGGAGGGAGGTACAGAGACCCAGTACTTC; CDR3: CASSLVEGGTETQYF
V: TRBV6-1; J: TRBJ2-7; D: NA; size: many; DNA: TGTGCCAGCAGCCCCCCTGGGGGCGAGCAGTACTTC; CDR3: CASSPPGGEQYF
V: TRBV3-1; J: TRBJ1-4; D: TRBD1; size: NA; DNA: TGTGCCAGCAGCCGTCTGACAGGGACGAAAAGTGGACTGTTTTTT; CDR3: CASSRLTGTKSGLFF
V: TRBV29-1; J: TRBJ1-2; D: NA; size: many; DNA: TGCAGCGTTGAAGTGGGGGGCGGTGGCTACACCTTC; CDR3: CSVEVGGGGYTF
V: TRBV28; J: TRBJ1-6; D: NA; size: NA; DNA: TGTGCCAGCAGGACAAGCGATTCACCCCTCTACTTT; CDR3: CASRTSDSPLYF
V: TRBV2; J: TRBJ2-2; D: NA; size: many; DNA: TGTGCCAGCAAAGGGGATTTGGACACCGGGGAGCTGTTTTTT; CDR3: CASKGDLDTGELFF
V: TRBV12-3/TRBV12-4; J: TRBJ2-6; D: NA; size: many; DNA: TGTGCCAGCAGGAACGGGGTCGGGGCCAACGTCCTGACTTTC; CDR3: CASRNGVGANVLTF
V: TRBV28; J: TRBJ1-2; D: NA; size: many; DNA: TGTGCCAGCAGCCCAGGCCCCGCGGGCTACACCTTC; CDR3: CASSPGPAGYTF
V: TRBV20-1; J: TRBJ1-2; D: TRBD1; size: many; DNA: TGCAGTGCTCTCAGGACAGGGGGCGATGGCTACACCTTC; CDR3: CSALRTGGDGYTF
V: TRBV4-1; J: TRBJ2-7; D: NA; size: few; DNA: TGCGCCAGCAGCCAAGACGACAGACCCTACGAGCAGTACTTC; CDR3: CASSQDDRPYEQYF
V: TRBV28; J: TRBJ2-7; D: NA; size: NA; DNA: TGTGCCAGCAACGCAGGGGGGACAGACGCTAACGAGCAGTACTTC; CDR3: CASNAGGTDANEQYF
V: TRBV28; J: TRBJ2-5; D: NA; size: many; DNA: TGTGCCAGCAGTTTATTGAGGGGCGAGCAAGAGACCCAGTACTTC; CDR3: CASSLLRGEQETQYF
V: TRBV7-2; J: TRBJ2-5; D: NA; size: NA; DNA: TGTGCCAGCAGCTTGAACCCGGGCCAAGAGACCCAGTACTTC; CDR3: CASSLNPGQETQYF
V: TRBV12-3/TRBV12-4; J: TRBJ1-1; D: NA; size: many; DNA: TGTGCCAGCAGCCCGGGATGGGGGAAGGAGAACACTGAAGCTTTCTTT; CDR3: CASSPGWGKENTEAFF
V: TRBV6-6; J: TRBJ2-5; D: NA; size: NA; DNA: TGTGCCAGCAGTTACAATACAGGGCCTGAGACCCAGTACTTC; CDR3: CASSYNTGPETQYF
V: TRBV28; J: TRBJ1-5; D: TRBD1; size: many; DNA: TGTGCCAGCAGTTCAGCGGGACAGGGAGATCAGCCCCAGCATTTT; CDR3: CASSSAGQGDQPQHF
V: TRBV28; J: TRBJ1-1; D: NA; size: many; DNA: TGTGCCACCCTAGCCCGGGGGGCAGGTCGGAACACTGAAGCTTTCTTT; CDR3: CATLARGAGRNTEAFF
V: TRBV3-1; J: TRBJ2-6; D: NA; size: NA; DNA: TGTGCCAGCAGCCAGGGGATAGGGCCCTCTGTTGGGGCCAACGTCCTGACTTTC; CDR3: CASSQGIGPSVGANVLTF
V: TRBV7-8; J: TRBJ2-4; D: TRBD2; size: NA; DNA: TGTGCCAGCAGCCCCGGGACTAGGGGTGGGGAAGCCAAAAACATTCAGTACTTC; CDR3: CASSPGTRGGEAKNIQYF